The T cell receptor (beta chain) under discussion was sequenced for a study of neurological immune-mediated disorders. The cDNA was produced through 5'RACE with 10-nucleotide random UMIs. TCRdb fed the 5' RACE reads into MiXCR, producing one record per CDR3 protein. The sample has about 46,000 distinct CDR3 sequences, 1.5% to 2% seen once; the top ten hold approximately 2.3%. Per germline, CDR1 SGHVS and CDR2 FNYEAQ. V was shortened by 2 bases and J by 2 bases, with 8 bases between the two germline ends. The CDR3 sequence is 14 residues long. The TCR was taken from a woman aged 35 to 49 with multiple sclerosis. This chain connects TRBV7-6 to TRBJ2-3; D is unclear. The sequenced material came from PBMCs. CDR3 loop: CASSLSGNTDTQYF. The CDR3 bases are TGTGCCAGCAGCTTATCGGGTAACACAGATACGCAGTATTTT.